Listed below are T cell receptor beta chains from one sample, sequenced in a study of T cell repertoires in cytomegalovirus infection. In TCRdb, the reads were re-called with MiXCR into one record per CDR3 protein. In the table there are roughly 570,000 distinct CDR3 sequences, just under 40% of which are singletons. Their cognate antigens are unknown. Specimen: cultured PBMCs, collected from culture after CMV antigen stimulation. These receptors came from a human donor in good health (CMV status not recorded). Some clones in this sample may be carry-over from other donors' samples. Each CDR3 is given with its conserved first and last residue. The D gene is left open where the match is weak. Rows may omit the clone size; those that give it use once, few, many or a size class.

d_call: TRBD1
clone_size: many
j_call: TRBJ2-5
v_call: TRBV7-2
cdr3_nt: TGTGCCAGCAGCTTAGTGGGGACAGGGTACCAAGAGACCCAGTACTTC
cdr3_aa: CASSLVGTGYQETQYF

d_call: TRBD1
clone_size: few
j_call: TRBJ1-4
v_call: TRBV7-8
cdr3_nt: TGTGCCAGCAGATGGACAGGGGGCGCTGGTAATGAAAAACTGTTTTTT
cdr3_aa: CASRWTGGAGNEKLFF

d_call: -
clone_size: few
j_call: TRBJ2-1
v_call: TRBV7-8
cdr3_nt: TGTGCCAGCAGTTCCCGGGGGTCTGAGCAGTTCTTC
cdr3_aa: CASSSRGSEQFF

d_call: -
clone_size: -
j_call: TRBJ2-1
v_call: TRBV7-2
cdr3_nt: TGTGCCAGCACCCAGGGGTCTGCGTGGGGCGCGGACAATGAGCAGTTCTTC
cdr3_aa: CASTQGSAWGADNEQFF

d_call: TRBD1
clone_size: -
j_call: TRBJ2-7
v_call: TRBV12-3/TRBV12-4
cdr3_nt: TGTGCCAGCAGCCCTAGGGCGGGACAGGGTCCCTACGAGCAGTACTTC
cdr3_aa: CASSPRAGQGPYEQYF

d_call: TRBD1
clone_size: few
j_call: TRBJ2-1
v_call: TRBV9
cdr3_nt: TGTGCCGAAACGGGGACAGGGTTTAGCTCCTACAATGAGCAGTTCTTC
cdr3_aa: CAETGTGFSSYNEQFF

d_call: TRBD1
clone_size: -
j_call: TRBJ2-3
v_call: TRBV14
cdr3_nt: TGTGCCAGCAGCCAACCGGACAGGGAAGGTATATACAACACAGATACGCAGTATTTT
cdr3_aa: CASSQPDREGIYNTDTQYF

d_call: TRBD1
clone_size: many
j_call: TRBJ1-1
v_call: TRBV7-2
cdr3_nt: TGTGCCAGCAGCGCACAGGGGGGCCCCGCTGAAGCTTTCTTT
cdr3_aa: CASSAQGGPAEAFF

d_call: -
clone_size: -
j_call: TRBJ2-7
v_call: TRBV6-5
cdr3_nt: TGTGCCAGCAGTAGGGGATGGACATCTTACGAGCAGTACTTC
cdr3_aa: CASSRGWTSYEQYF

d_call: -
clone_size: few
j_call: TRBJ1-2
v_call: TRBV28
cdr3_nt: TGTGCCAGCAGTTGGCATCCAGAGGGCTACACCTTC
cdr3_aa: CASSWHPEGYTF

d_call: TRBD2
clone_size: -
j_call: TRBJ2-3
v_call: TRBV7-6
cdr3_nt: TGTGCCAGCAGCTTAGGCTACACCCCGGGACTACGAAGAAGTTTTTCAGATACGCAGTATTTT
cdr3_aa: CASSLGYTPGLRRSFSDTQYF

d_call: -
clone_size: once
j_call: TRBJ2-7
v_call: TRBV20-1
cdr3_nt: TGCAGTGCTAGAGATCAGGGGCTGACTAGCAGATACGAGCAGTACTTC
cdr3_aa: CSARDQGLTSRYEQYF

d_call: TRBD1
clone_size: few
j_call: TRBJ2-1
v_call: TRBV24-1
cdr3_nt: TGTGCCACCAGTGATTTGAGGACAGGGAAGTTAAATGAGCAGTTCTTC
cdr3_aa: CATSDLRTGKLNEQFF

d_call: TRBD1
clone_size: -
j_call: TRBJ2-5
v_call: TRBV7-8
cdr3_nt: TGTGCCAGCAGCTGGACAGGAAGTGGAGGCCAAGAGACCCAGTACTTC
cdr3_aa: CASSWTGSGGQETQYF

d_call: -
clone_size: -
j_call: TRBJ2-1
v_call: TRBV28
cdr3_nt: TGTGCCAGCACCCTTTCCTTCGGTGAGCAGTTCTTC
cdr3_aa: CASTLSFGEQFF

d_call: -
clone_size: -
j_call: TRBJ2-1
v_call: TRBV27
cdr3_nt: TGTGCCAGCAGTCAAACCGGGACATTCTATGAGCAGTTCTTC
cdr3_aa: CASSQTGTFYEQFF

d_call: TRBD1
clone_size: -
j_call: TRBJ1-4
v_call: TRBV18
cdr3_nt: TGTGCCAGCTCACCAAGACAGGGGAACGAAAAACTGTTTTTT
cdr3_aa: CASSPRQGNEKLFF

d_call: -
clone_size: -
j_call: TRBJ1-1
v_call: TRBV11-2
cdr3_nt: TGTGCCAGCAGCTCACCGCCCGGGGGCCACGCCACTGAAGCTTTCTTT
cdr3_aa: CASSSPPGGHATEAFF

d_call: TRBD2
clone_size: few
j_call: TRBJ2-1
v_call: TRBV19
cdr3_nt: TGTGCCAGTAGTATGCTAGCGGGGGCTCGGGGGGAGCAGTTCTTC
cdr3_aa: CASSMLAGARGEQFF

d_call: TRBD1
clone_size: few
j_call: TRBJ2-5
v_call: TRBV24-1
cdr3_nt: TGTGCCACCAGTGATTTGCCGGGACAGCCCCAAGAGACCCAGTACTTC
cdr3_aa: CATSDLPGQPQETQYF

d_call: TRBD2
clone_size: few
j_call: TRBJ2-1
v_call: TRBV7-2
cdr3_nt: TGTGCCAGCAGCTTACCTAGCGGGAGCGAGCAGTTCTTC
cdr3_aa: CASSLPSGSEQFF

d_call: -
clone_size: few
j_call: TRBJ2-1
v_call: TRBV15
cdr3_nt: TGTGCCACCAGCGCCGACAGGACGGCAAATGAGCAGTTCTTC
cdr3_aa: CATSADRTANEQFF

d_call: -
clone_size: -
j_call: TRBJ2-3
v_call: TRBV28
cdr3_nt: TGTGCCAGGGAAATGGGACTTTGCTCGGAGTGCCGCACAGATACGCAGTATTTT
cdr3_aa: CAREMGLCSECRTDTQYF

d_call: -
clone_size: -
j_call: TRBJ1-4
v_call: TRBV7-9
cdr3_nt: TGTGCCAGCAGCTTAGAGAATGAAAAACTGTTTTTT
cdr3_aa: CASSLENEKLFF

d_call: -
clone_size: -
j_call: TRBJ1-1
v_call: TRBV6-2/TRBV6-3
cdr3_nt: TGTGCCAGCAGTAACAGGATTGAAGCTTTCTTT
cdr3_aa: CASSNRIEAFF

d_call: -
clone_size: -
j_call: TRBJ2-2
v_call: TRBV7-2
cdr3_nt: TGTGCCAGCAGCTCCCACGCGGGACAATTAACCGGGGAGCTGTTTTTT
cdr3_aa: CASSSHAGQLTGELFF

d_call: -
clone_size: once
j_call: TRBJ2-1
v_call: TRBV29-1
cdr3_nt: TGCGCTCTATTCCTGGAGGGCAGCTACAATGAGCAGTTCTTC
cdr3_aa: CALFLEGSYNEQFF

d_call: TRBD1
clone_size: -
j_call: TRBJ2-3
v_call: TRBV20-1
cdr3_nt: TGCAGTGCTAGAGATAGGACAGGGGCCGTGGATACGCAGTATTTT
cdr3_aa: CSARDRTGAVDTQYF

d_call: -
clone_size: -
j_call: TRBJ2-5
v_call: TRBV4-1
cdr3_nt: TGCGCCAGCAGCCAAGAACAGGATTTTATAGAGACCCAGTACTTC
cdr3_aa: CASSQEQDFIETQYF

d_call: TRBD2
clone_size: -
j_call: TRBJ2-6
v_call: TRBV11-2
cdr3_nt: TGTGCCAGCAGCCGCCCCCCCGGGACTAGCGGGAGTAGTGGGGCCAACGTCCTGACTTTC
cdr3_aa: CASSRPPGTSGSSGANVLTF

d_call: -
clone_size: few
j_call: TRBJ2-1
v_call: TRBV7-2
cdr3_nt: TGTGCCAGCAGCGCCCGACTTAGGGGGGCCGGCGAGCAGTTCTTC
cdr3_aa: CASSARLRGAGEQFF

d_call: -
clone_size: few
j_call: TRBJ2-7
v_call: TRBV5-1
cdr3_nt: TGCGCCAGCAGCTTGGATCCTACAGGTTACTTGAACTACGAGCAGTACTTC
cdr3_aa: CASSLDPTGYLNYEQYF

d_call: -
clone_size: few
j_call: TRBJ1-1
v_call: TRBV19
cdr3_nt: TGTGCCAGTAGGCAAGGGGCAGTGAACACTGAAGCTTTCTTT
cdr3_aa: CASRQGAVNTEAFF

d_call: -
clone_size: -
j_call: TRBJ2-3
v_call: TRBV10-1
cdr3_nt: TGCGCCAGCAGTGATGCAGGGCCAATCCGGAATACGCAGTATTTT
cdr3_aa: CASSDAGPIRNTQYF

d_call: -
clone_size: -
j_call: TRBJ2-1
v_call: TRBV12-3/TRBV12-4
cdr3_nt: TGTGCCAGCAGTTTTTATGGTTGGGATGAGCAGTTCTTC
cdr3_aa: CASSFYGWDEQFF

d_call: -
clone_size: -
j_call: TRBJ1-2
v_call: TRBV6-4
cdr3_nt: TGTGCCAGCAGTGACGGGATAGACTATGGCTACACCTTC
cdr3_aa: CASSDGIDYGYTF

d_call: -
clone_size: -
j_call: TRBJ2-7
v_call: TRBV11-2
cdr3_nt: TGTGCCAGCAGCTTAGGTGGGGGCCTCTCCTACGAGCAGTACTTC
cdr3_aa: CASSLGGGLSYEQYF

d_call: -
clone_size: -
j_call: TRBJ1-6
v_call: TRBV7-2
cdr3_nt: TGTGCCAGCAGCTTAGCCCCGGGCGGTATGAGTTCACCCCTCCACTTT
cdr3_aa: CASSLAPGGMSSPLHF

d_call: -
clone_size: -
j_call: TRBJ2-2
v_call: TRBV6-1
cdr3_nt: TGTGCCAGCAGTGAATTTGGTCAAGGGGGGGAGCTGTTTTTT
cdr3_aa: CASSEFGQGGELFF

d_call: -
clone_size: many
j_call: TRBJ2-5
v_call: TRBV7-2
cdr3_nt: TGTGCCAGCAGCTTAGTCGGGCCGGGGGCCTACCAAGAGACCCAGTACTTC
cdr3_aa: CASSLVGPGAYQETQYF

d_call: -
clone_size: -
j_call: TRBJ2-2
v_call: TRBV11-2
cdr3_nt: TGTGCCAGCAGCTTAATTAGCGTTGACACCGGGGAGCTGTTTTTT
cdr3_aa: CASSLISVDTGELFF

d_call: -
clone_size: -
j_call: TRBJ1-2
v_call: TRBV4-1
cdr3_nt: TGCGCCAGCAGCCAACTAACTGCGGGGGGCTACACCTTC
cdr3_aa: CASSQLTAGGYTF

d_call: -
clone_size: few
j_call: TRBJ1-6
v_call: TRBV7-6
cdr3_nt: TGTGCCAGCAGCCTGCACAGGGATAATTCACCCCTCCACTTT
cdr3_aa: CASSLHRDNSPLHF

d_call: -
clone_size: -
j_call: TRBJ1-2
v_call: TRBV27
cdr3_nt: TGTGCCAGCAGGCCGTGGAGCGGAGCGGATGGCTACACCTTC
cdr3_aa: CASRPWSGADGYTF

d_call: TRBD2
clone_size: -
j_call: TRBJ2-3
v_call: TRBV4-2
cdr3_nt: TGTGCCAGCACCTTAGGACTAGCGGGGACCTTTGGAGATACGCAGTATTTT
cdr3_aa: CASTLGLAGTFGDTQYF

d_call: TRBD1
clone_size: -
j_call: TRBJ2-7
v_call: TRBV6-5
cdr3_nt: TGTGCCAGCACCTACAGGGGGCCCCCCTACGAGCAGTACTTC
cdr3_aa: CASTYRGPPYEQYF

d_call: -
clone_size: -
j_call: TRBJ1-5
v_call: TRBV6-6
cdr3_nt: TGTGCCAGCAGTTACCTCCCTACCCGGCAGCCCCAGCATTTT
cdr3_aa: CASSYLPTRQPQHF

d_call: -
clone_size: few
j_call: TRBJ2-1
v_call: TRBV7-2
cdr3_nt: TGTGCCAGCAGCTTAGGGCTAGGCGGTGAGCAGTTCTTC
cdr3_aa: CASSLGLGGEQFF

d_call: -
clone_size: few
j_call: TRBJ2-7
v_call: TRBV28
cdr3_nt: TGTGCCAGTGGTAGGACAGACACCTACGAGCAGTACTTC
cdr3_aa: CASGRTDTYEQYF

d_call: -
clone_size: many
j_call: TRBJ1-1
v_call: TRBV7-6
cdr3_nt: TGTGCCAGCAGCCCCCGGGCAAACCTGAACACTGAAGCTTTCTTT
cdr3_aa: CASSPRANLNTEAFF